Included here is one T cell receptor beta chain sequence, with context. The antigen is not known. The record originates from a study of T cell repertoires in cytomegalovirus infection. Study information: HLA-C-restricted CMV epitopes, recently identified, and well-studied HLA-B-restricted ones were used by the study. CMV infection together with matching HLA type was indicated by public TCR beta signatures. Study-wide results and caveats: CMV-specific HLA-C-restricted TCR beta clonotypes dominated the ex vivo response. Frequencies of public TCR beta families were cumulated, and this identified carriers of CMV plus the relevant HLA.

Germline lookup yields CDR1 SGHVS and CDR2 FQNEAQ. With V trimmed by 7 bases and J by 8 bases, 13 bases remained unmatched. The CDR3 is 15 residues long. In TCRdb, the reads were re-called with MiXCR into one record per CDR3 protein. The data contain a few hundred thousand distinct CDR3 sequences, approximately 35% of them seen just once; the ten biggest clones take up 13%. Material: cultured PBMCs, obtained from culture after CMV antigen stimulation. This chain links TRBV7-8 with TRBJ2-1; 8 nucleotides match TRBD2. This TCR was sampled from a human donor in good health (CMV status not recorded). Some clones in this sample may be carry-over from other donors' samples. DNA of the CDR3: TGTGCCAGCATCGGAGTAGCGGGAATCAGCTATGAGCAGTTCTTC. Translation gives CASIGVAGISYEQFF.